The T cell receptor beta chain under discussion was sequenced for a study of regulatory T cells in long-lasting Graves disease. The authors built TCR beta libraries using iRepertoire HTBI primers and Arm-PCR of CDR3 regions. TCRdb ran MiXCR on the multiplex PCR reads and lists one entry per CDR3 protein. The sample shows roughly 510,000 distinct CDR3 sequences, roughly 16% of them seen only once. Between the trimmed V and J ends, which lost 3 bases and 10 bases, there was a span of 8 bases. The CDR3 contains 12 residues. The V gene's germline CDR1 is KGHDR and CDR2 SFDVKD. Regarding time point: newly diagnosed GD, antithyroid drugs for less than 3 months. The TCR library was made from RNA that had been extracted from PBMCs in TRIzol. This sample also appeared in a second study, on T cells in Graves' hyperthyroidism and ophthalmopathy. From that second work: Before onset, by a median of approximately 5.9 months, the model predicted ophthalmopathy.

Sequences were derived from peripheral blood mononuclear cells (PBMCs), sampled at new diagnosis, from a patient treated with antithyroid drugs. The J gene is TRBJ1-4, the V gene TRBV24-1, with a weak D call TRBD1 (5 bases). The TCR comes from a man in his late teens or twenties with Graves disease. CDR3 sequence (DNA): TGTGCCACCAGTGATGGTGGGGGAAAACTGTTTTTT. This codes for CATSDGGGKLFF.